Listed here are 3 T cell receptor beta chains from one sample, sequenced in a study of blood T cell repertoires in COVID-19 (TCRdb year 2020). The library was prepared using the immunoSEQ multiplex PCR assay. The table was pulled from immuneACCESS by TCRdb, which kept in-frame rearrangements only. Such tables lose some clones; where checked, under half of the loss comes from unresolved V genes, and the rest has no known cause. The sample table records approximately 350,000 clones; around four fifths of these occur just once. 2.5% to 3% of the sample goes to the ten largest clones. Specimen: peripheral blood. Every receptor here comes from a young man with active or convalescent COVID-19.

A single count supports this clone. The rearrangement links TRBV7-9 to TRBJ1-3; no definite D call. Trimming removed 3 bases at V and 4 bases at J, with 4 bases between. Germline loops: CDR1 SEHNR, CDR2 FQNEAQ (reference sequence). This CDR3 contains 12 residues. In nucleotides, the CDR3 is TGTGCCAGCAGCTTGGCCGGAAACACCATATATTTT. The encoded protein is CASSLAGNTIYF.

V and J are TRBV7-2 and TRBJ2-7, with TRBD2 matching 9 bases. This CDR3 contains 16 residues. Losses at the gene ends were 5 bases for V and 5 bases for J; bases not matched to a gene: 13. Germline CDR1 is SGHTA and CDR2 is FQGNSA. CDR3 in amino acids: CASSNWIDSGRNEQYF. Here the CDR3 DNA reads TGTGCCAGCAGCAACTGGATCGATAGCGGGAGAAACGAGCAGTACTTC.

The chain joins TRBV7-3 to TRBJ1-6; maybe TRBD1 (5 bases). Germline V gene lookup returns CDR1 SGHTA and CDR2 FQGTGA. The CDR3 extends over 17 amino acids. V lost 5 bases, J lost 9 bases, and 23 bases lay in between. The CDR3 loop is CASSLVGEGYIFSPLHF. CDR3 DNA: TGTGCCAGCAGCCTCGTTGGGGAGGGGTACATCTTTTCACCCCTCCACTTT. Full variable domain (remainder filled in from reference TRBV7-3 and TRBJ1-6): GAGVSQTPSNKVTEKGKYVELRCDPISGHTALYWYRQSLGQGPEFLIYFQGTGAADDSGLPNDRFFAVRPEGSVSTLKIQRTERGDSAVYLCASSLVGEGYIFSPLHFGNGTRLTVT.